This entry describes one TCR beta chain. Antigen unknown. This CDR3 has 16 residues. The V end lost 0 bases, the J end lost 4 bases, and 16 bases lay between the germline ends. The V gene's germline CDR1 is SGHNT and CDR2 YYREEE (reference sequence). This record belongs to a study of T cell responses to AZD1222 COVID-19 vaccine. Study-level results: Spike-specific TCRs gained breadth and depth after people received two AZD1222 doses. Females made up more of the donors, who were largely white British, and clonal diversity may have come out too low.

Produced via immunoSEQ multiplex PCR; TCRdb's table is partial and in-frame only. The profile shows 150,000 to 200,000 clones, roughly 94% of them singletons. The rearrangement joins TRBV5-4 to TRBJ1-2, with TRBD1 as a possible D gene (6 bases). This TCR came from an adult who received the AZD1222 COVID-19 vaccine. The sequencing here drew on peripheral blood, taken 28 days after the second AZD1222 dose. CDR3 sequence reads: CASSLASRGGGYGYTF. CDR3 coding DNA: TGTGCCAGCAGCTTGGCGTCCAGGGGCGGTGGCTATGGCTACACCTTC.